A single sample is the source of the 5 T cell receptor beta chains below, sequenced in a study of shared clonotypes between healthy human individuals. Sequenced by immunoSEQ multiplex PCR; TCRdb stores in-frame clones only, minus some. The sample includes a few million clones, 90% to 96% of them seen just once. Material for sequencing was naive CD4+ T cells sorted from blood. Regarding subset: CD45RA+ positively selected. Source of these receptors: a man younger than 35 in good health.

In DNA, the CDR3 is TGTGCCAGCTCACCTAGGGGGGGGAGCCAAGAGACCCAGTACTTC. Translating gives CASSPRGGSQETQYF. The J gene is TRBJ2-5, the V gene TRBV18; D perhaps matches TRBD2 (7 bases). The CDR3 has 15 residues. Per germline, CDR1 KGHSH and CDR2 LQKENI. Trimming took off 3 bases at V and 1 base at J, with 12 bases between the two ends.

The rearrangement joins TRBV5-4 to TRBJ2-7; D tentatively reads TRBD1 or TRBD2 (6 bases each). The CDR3 runs to 15 residues. Trimming took off 2 bases at V and 0 bases at J, with 12 bases between the two ends. The germline V gene encodes CDR1 SGHNT and CDR2 YYREEE (reference sequence). Here the CDR3 DNA reads TGTGCCAGCAGCTTTACCGGGGGCCACTCCTACGAGCAGTACTTC. Its protein is CASSFTGGHSYEQYF. The variable domain in full, with the rest retrieved from reference TRBV5-4 and TRBJ2-7, is ETGVTQSPTHLIKTRGQQVTLRCSSQSGHNTVSWYQQALGQGPQFIFQYYREEENGRGNFPPRFSGLQFPNYSSELNVNALELDDSALYLCASSFTGGHSYEQYFGPGTRLTVT.

The J gene is TRBJ2-3, the V gene TRBV18; TRBD1 agrees at 8 bases. V was clipped by 4 bases and J by 4 bases; unmatched bases: 4. The CDR3 spans 14 residues. Germline V gene lookup returns CDR1 KGHSH and CDR2 LQKENI. This CDR3 is CASSRDRRADTQYF. DNA of the CDR3: TGTGCCAGCTCACGGGACAGGAGGGCAGATACGCAGTATTTT.

Details on this clone: Other DNA sequences in the same sample also yield this CDR3. The V call is TRBV4-1, the J call TRBJ2-7; D is unresolved. V was trimmed by 0 bases and J by 0 bases, leaving 0 bases between them. The CDR3 totals 12 residues. Germline CDR1 and CDR2: MGHRA and YSYEKL. CDR3 loop: CASSQDSYEQYF. The CDR3 DNA reads TGCGCCAGCAGCCAAGACTCCTACGAGCAGTACTTC.

In its sample, this clone was seen once. The genes are TRBV10-1 and TRBJ1-1; D gene ambiguous. V lost 2 bases and J lost 11, with 18 bases in between. The germline V gene encodes CDR1 WNHNN and CDR2 SYGVQD (reference sequence). This CDR3 contains 14 residues. The CDR3 DNA follows: TGCGCCAGCAGTGAGGGGGTTAAGGGTGTGCGCGCTTTCTTT. Translated, it gives CASSEGVKGVRAFF.